This passage covers 29 T cell receptor beta chains from one sample sequenced in a study of post-analysis software for immune sequencing data (dated by TCRdb to between 2014 and 2017). Broad study findings and their caveats: Four or five TRBV segments, including TRBV5-6, TRBV5-1 and TRBV20-1, were significantly more frequent in patients than controls.

The library was produced with PCR. The sequencing machine was an Illumina HiSeq 2500. To reduce PCR and sequencing biases, unique molecular identifiers were built into the TCR beta cDNA libraries. The public reads were reanalyzed by TCRdb: fastp trimming at Q25, MiXCR alignment, in-frame beta chains only. Under each unique CDR3 protein, matching rows form one entry showing the most common genes and DNA. This sample has 750,000 to 900,000 distinct CDR3 sequences in its table, and about 45% of those were observed once. Clones ranked in the top ten supply roughly 4.9% of the sample. Antigens for these TCRs are unknown. What was sequenced was blood. These receptors all come from a girl aged 5 to 17 with multiple sclerosis.

This chain uses TRBV3-1 with TRBJ2-1, with 12 bases matching TRBD2. V gave up 1 base and J gave up 5 bases; unmatched junction bases: 12. This CDR3 has 19 amino acids. Germline loops: CDR1 LGHDT, CDR2 YNNKEL (reference sequence). The CDR3 reads CASSQVLAGGGYPNNEQFF. CDR3 nucleotides: TGTGCCAGCAGCCAAGTCCTAGCGGGAGGGGGGTATCCTAACAATGAGCAGTTCTTC.

A few counts support this clonotype. The chain recombines TRBV12-3 or TRBV12-4 with TRBJ1-2, with D perhaps TRBD1 (5 bases). This CDR3 has 13 residues. V was pared by 4 bases and J by 7 bases, with 13 bases between. DNA for the CDR3: TGTGCCAGCAGTTCGGGACTTACTACTGGCTACACCTTC. Protein: CASSSGLTTGYTF.

The chain carries TRBV12-3 or TRBV12-4 and TRBJ2-1; 12 nucleotides agree with TRBD2. The V gene end was trimmed by 4 bases and the J gene end by 1 base; junction bases not matched to a gene: 8. The CDR3 sequence is 18 residues long. The CDR3 coding sequence is TGTGCCAGCAGTTCCGGGACTAGCGGGTCTAAATCCTACAATGAGCAGTTCTTC. Residues: CASSSGTSGSKSYNEQFF.

This clonotype appeared a single time. The chain couples TRBV3-1 to TRBJ1-5; 7 bases are a match to TRBD1. With 4 bases clipped from V and 1 base from J, the junction kept 16 bases outside the gene matches. The CDR3 consists of 19 residues. The germline gives CDR1 LGHDT, CDR2 YNNKEL (reference sequence). CDR3 in DNA: TGTGCCAGCAGCCCATCAAGACAGGGTGGGGTTCGCAGCAATCAGCCCCAGCATTTT. It is translated as CASSPSRQGGVRSNQPQHF.

This clonotype appeared once. The chain recombines TRBV7-9 with TRBJ2-1; 10 nucleotides match TRBD2. The J call may be mistaken, given a closer DNA end match to TRBJ2-7. This CDR3 has 18 amino acids. The V gene's germline CDR1 is SEHNR and CDR2 FQNEAQ (reference sequence). The CDR3 loop reads CASSPSGLAAGVGYEQYF. DNA of the CDR3: TGTGCCAGCAGCCCGTCAGGACTAGCGGCCGGAGTTGGCTACGAGCAGTACTTC.

The gene calls are TRBV4-1 and TRBJ2-1; 11 bases line up with TRBD2. The CDR3 covers 19 residues. The V gene's germline CDR1 is MGHRA and CDR2 YSYEKL. The trim removed 4 bases at V and 5 bases at J, leaving 16 bases unmatched. This CDR3 reads CASSPPGTSGPRVDNEQFF. In DNA form, the CDR3 reads TGCGCCAGCAGCCCGCCCGGGACTAGCGGTCCCAGGGTTGACAATGAGCAGTTCTTC.

The chain couples TRBV9 to TRBJ2-4; 15 bases agree with TRBD2. This CDR3 comprises 15 residues. Germline V gene sequence: CDR1 SGDLS, CDR2 YYNGEE. V was clipped by 3 bases and J by 8 bases; unmatched bases: 3. The CDR3 loop is CASSGGTSGRYIQYF. The CDR3 DNA sequence: TGTGCCAGCAGCGGAGGGACTAGCGGGAGGTACATTCAGTACTTC. The full variable domain, in which reference TRBV9 and TRBJ2-4 provide the parts outside the CDR3, is DSGVTQTPKHLITATGQRVTLRCSPRSGDLSVYWYQQSLDQGLQFLIQYYNGEERAKGNILERFSAQQFPDLHSELNLSSLELGDSALYFCASSGGTSGRYIQYFGAGTRLSVL.

There are a few counts of this clonotype. The chain employs TRBV18 and TRBJ2-1, with 12 bases that match TRBD2. This CDR3 comprises 13 residues. Germline V gene data show CDR1 as KGHSH and CDR2 as LQKENI. Trimming took 9 bases from V and 9 from J; bases not matched to a gene: 6. The CDR3 is CASRTSGNGEQFF. The CDR3 nucleotides are TGTGCCAGTAGGACTAGCGGGAATGGTGAGCAGTTCTTC.

This clonotype has more than one count but fewer than ten. This rearrangement joins TRBV6-1 to TRBJ2-3; 7 bases map to TRBD2. The CDR3 sequence is 13 residues long. Germline trimming cut 6 bases from V and 3 bases from J; bases unmatched to any gene: 3. CDR1 MNHNS and CDR2 SASEGT come from the germline V gene. The CDR3 spells CASRDGGTDTQYF. The CDR3 region has the DNA TGTGCCAGCAGGGACGGGGGGACAGATACGCAGTATTTT.

This clonotype appeared a few times. The rearrangement uses TRBV5-1 and TRBJ2-1, with 9 bases identical to TRBD2. The CDR3 covers 15 residues. Per the germline V gene, CDR1 is SGHRS and CDR2 is YFSETQ. V was clipped by 3 bases and J by 5 bases; unmatched bases: 6. CDR3 in DNA: TGCGCCAGCAGCTACCTAGCGGGACCAGACAATGAGCAGTTCTTC. The encoded protein is CASSYLAGPDNEQFF.

This clonotype turned up a few times. The chain uses TRBV20-1 and TRBJ1-2, with D uncertain. Trimming pared 0 bases from V and 3 bases from J, leaving 8 bases between. CDR1 is DFQATT, CDR2 SNEGSKA, per germline (reference sequence). The CDR3 runs 13 residues. The DNA for the CDR3 is TGCAGTGCTAGAGATGCCGGCCACTATGGCTACACCTTC. It encodes CSARDAGHYGYTF.

V gene TRBV2 combines with J gene TRBJ2-7, with a tentative D call TRBD2 (6 bases). The length of the CDR3 is 14 residues. Germline-derived CDR1 and CDR2 are SNHLY and FYNNEI. The CDR3, as DNA: TGTGCATCAGGGTGGGGACTCGACTCCTACGAGCAGTACTTC. It is translated as CASGWGLDSYEQYF.

This clonotype has only one observation. DNA for the CDR3: TGTGCCAGCAGCGCCCGGGGACCGGGGAGCACTGAAGCTTTCTTT. Encoded protein: CASSARGPGSTEAFF. The V gene is TRBV7-3, the J gene TRBJ1-1, with a tentative D call TRBD1 (5 bases). V was cut by 5 bases and J by 4 bases, with 17 bases left in between. The CDR3 is made up of 15 amino acids. In germline, CDR1 is SGHTA, CDR2 FQGTGA.

The chain uses TRBV7-9 and TRBJ2-7; a weak D match, TRBD1 (6 bases). Trimming cost V 7 bases and J 0 bases, with 19 bases left between them. Germline V CDR1 and CDR2: SEHNR, FQNEAQ (reference sequence). CDR3 length: 16 residues. The CDR3 coding sequence is TGTGCCAGCACCTCACCGACAGGTGCGAACTCCTACGAGCAGTACTTC. This codes for CASTSPTGANSYEQYF.

CDR3 in amino acids: CASSNVRGAGEKLFF. The CDR3 DNA is TGTGCCAGCAGTAACGTGAGGGGGGCGGGTGAAAAACTGTTTTTT. The J gene is TRBJ1-4, the V gene TRBV6-6; possibly TRBD1 for D (6 bases). Germline CDR1 is MNHNY and CDR2 is SVGAGI (reference sequence). This CDR3 has 15 residues. Trimming stripped 5 bases from V and 7 bases from J, with 17 bases between.

V usage is TRBV7-6 and J usage is TRBJ2-2, with D possibly matching TRBD2 (6 bases). The CDR3 extends over 15 amino acids. V lost 2 bases and J lost 5, with 12 bases in between. Looked up from germline, CDR1 is SGHVS and CDR2 is FNYEAQ. In DNA, the CDR3 is TGTGCCAGCAGCTTATTATGGGAGGATACCGGGGAGCTGTTTTTT. Protein sequence: CASSLLWEDTGELFF.

The rearrangement joins TRBV28 to TRBJ2-3, with 11 bases aligning to TRBD2. CDR1 and CDR2 from the germline V gene are MDHEN and SYDVKM. This CDR3 has 15 residues. Trimming removed 9 bases from V and 6 bases from J; junction bases left unmatched: 11. This chain's CDR3 is CASGPFLAGGDTQYF. CDR3 nucleotide sequence: TGTGCCAGTGGTCCCTTTCTAGCGGGAGGTGATACGCAGTATTTT. Drawing the rest from reference TRBV28 and TRBJ2-3, the complete variable domain is DVKVTQSSRYLVKRTGEKVFLECVQDMDHENMFWYRQDPGLGLRLIYFSYDVKMKEKGDIPEGYSVSREKKERFSLILESASTNQTSMYLCASGPFLAGGDTQYFGPGTRLTVL.

The chain uses TRBV29-1 and TRBJ2-5; no definite D call. Trimming removed 5 bases from V and 2 bases from J, with 6 bases in between. From germline, CDR1 is SQVTM and CDR2 ANQGSEA. The CDR3 runs to 11 residues. The CDR3 reads CSVLGQETQYF. CDR3 nucleotide sequence: TGCAGCGTTCTGGGACAAGAGACCCAGTACTTC.

V usage is TRBV20-1 and J usage is TRBJ2-1; 7 bases match TRBD1. Germline CDR1 is DFQATT and CDR2 is SNEGSKA (reference sequence). Losses at the gene ends were 3 bases for V and 6 bases for J; bases not matched to a gene: 11. The CDR3 covers 15 residues. This chain's CDR3 is CSASPLQGSGNEQFF. CDR3 DNA sequence: TGCAGTGCTAGTCCCCTACAGGGGTCAGGCAATGAGCAGTTCTTC.

The chain carries TRBV5-4 and TRBJ1-2; D possibly corresponds to TRBD1 (5 bases). Germline loops: CDR1 SGHNT, CDR2 YYREEE (reference sequence). CDR3 size: 13 residues. The V and J ends lost 0 bases and 8 bases respectively, with 11 bases between them. The CDR3 nucleotides read TGTGCCAGCAGCTTGGAATCCGGGGGAGGCTACACCTTC. Encoded protein: CASSLESGGGYTF.

The chain combines TRBV9 with TRBJ2-2; D is uncertain. There are 14 residues in the CDR3. Germline V gives CDR1 SGDLS, CDR2 YYNGEE. V dropped 0 bases and J dropped 7 bases, with 10 bases sitting between them. CDR3 nucleotide sequence: TGTGCCAGCAGCGTAGACCGAACGGACGGGGAGCTGTTTTTT. Translation: CASSVDRTDGELFF.

The chain combines TRBV24-1 with TRBJ2-1; D is uncertain. Looked up from germline, CDR1 is KGHDR and CDR2 is SFDVKD. The CDR3 length is 13 residues. Trimming left V 0 bases short and J 10 bases short, with 9 bases between. The chain's CDR3 is CATSDLVAAEQFF. Written as DNA, the CDR3 is TGTGCCACCAGTGATTTGGTAGCTGCCGAGCAGTTCTTC.

V usage is TRBV5-1 and J usage is TRBJ2-2, with D perhaps TRBD2 (6 bases). Deletions cut 0 bases from V and 5 bases from J, with 11 bases between. The CDR3 is 15 residues long. The germline V gene has CDR1 SGHRS and CDR2 YFSETQ. The CDR3 DNA sequence: TGCGCCAGCAGCTTGGGTCGGAGCGGGACCGGGGAGCTGTTTTTT. Translating it yields CASSLGRSGTGELFF.

The chain links TRBV25-1 to TRBJ2-7; 12 nucleotides agree with TRBD2. V shed 4 bases, J shed 6 bases, and the junction held 10 bases outside the gene matches. This CDR3 has 16 amino acids. Germline V gene lookup returns CDR1 MGHDK and CDR2 SYGVNS. This CDR3 is CASSGPGLAGYGEQYF. The CDR3 DNA sequence: TGTGCCAGCAGTGGACCGGGACTAGCGGGTTATGGCGAGCAGTACTTC.

CDR3 nucleotide sequence: TGCAGCGTCCTCGAGGGCCTCCCCGAAAGGGGGGTCGATGGCTACACCTTC. Translated, it gives CSVLEGLPERGVDGYTF. This sequence joins TRBV29-1 and TRBJ1-2; a weak D match, TRBD1 (6 bases). Trimming pared 6 bases from V and 6 bases from J, leaving 29 bases between. Germline CDR1 and CDR2: SQVTM and ANQGSEA. The CDR3 runs to 17 residues.

This clonotype has a handful of counts. The chain employs TRBV20-1 and TRBJ2-5; 8 bases fit TRBD2. Unmatched junction bases numbered 12, after V lost 7 bases and J lost 2 bases. The CDR3 length is 15 residues. The germline V gene has CDR1 DFQATT and CDR2 SNEGSKA (reference sequence). CDR3 coding DNA: TGCAGTGAGCCGGGACTAGTTGGGGCACAAGAGACCCAGTACTTC. This codes for CSEPGLVGAQETQYF.

This clonotype has more than one count but fewer than ten. The V call is TRBV5-1, the J call TRBJ2-6; maybe TRBD2 (6 bases). Germline CDR1 and CDR2: SGHRS and YFSETQ. The CDR3 extends over 19 amino acids. V was shortened by 1 base and J by 1 base, with 18 bases between the two germline ends. This CDR3 reads CASSLPETLGGSGANVLTF. CDR3 coding DNA: TGCGCCAGCAGCTTGCCGGAAACGCTGGGGGGATCTGGGGCCAACGTCCTGACTTTC.

The V gene is TRBV20-1, the J gene TRBJ2-5, with 8 bases aligning to TRBD1. Trimming cost V 3 bases and J 1 base; bases outside gene matches: 19. This CDR3 comprises 19 residues. CDR1 and CDR2 (germline): DFQATT, SNEGSKA (reference sequence). The CDR3 DNA reads TGCAGTGCTAGTAAACCGGGACAGGCCTTAGCGTGGGGCCAAGAGACCCAGTACTTC. It yields the protein CSASKPGQALAWGQETQYF.

This clonotype has just a few counts. The chain is built from TRBV6-5 and TRBJ2-1; D gene unclear. Germline CDR1 MNHEY, CDR2 SVGAGI. The ends were cut back, 1 base at V and 5 bases at J, with 15 bases in the middle. This CDR3 region has 16 residues. CDR3 DNA: TGTGCCAGCAGTTACTGGTCTCCTGACACGAACAATGAGCAGTTCTTC. This codes for CASSYWSPDTNNEQFF.